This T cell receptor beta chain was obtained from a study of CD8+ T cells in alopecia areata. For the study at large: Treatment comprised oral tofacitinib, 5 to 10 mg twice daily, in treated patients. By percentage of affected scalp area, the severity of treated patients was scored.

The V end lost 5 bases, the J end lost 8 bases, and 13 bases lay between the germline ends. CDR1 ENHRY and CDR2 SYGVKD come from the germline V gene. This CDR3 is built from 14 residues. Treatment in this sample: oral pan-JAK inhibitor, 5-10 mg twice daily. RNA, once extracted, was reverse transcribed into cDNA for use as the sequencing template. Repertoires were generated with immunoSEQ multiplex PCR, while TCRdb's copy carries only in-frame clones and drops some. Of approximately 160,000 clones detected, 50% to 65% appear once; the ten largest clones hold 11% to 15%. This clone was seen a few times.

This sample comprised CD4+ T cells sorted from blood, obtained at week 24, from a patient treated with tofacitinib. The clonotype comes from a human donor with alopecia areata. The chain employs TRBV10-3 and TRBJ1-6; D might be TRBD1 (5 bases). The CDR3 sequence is CAISPRGGDSPLHF. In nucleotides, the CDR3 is TGTGCCATCAGTCCCCGGGGGGGGGATTCACCCCTCCACTTT.